Following are 6 T cell receptor beta chains from one sample sequenced in a study of T cell responses to AZD1222 COVID-19 vaccine. The protocol was immunoSEQ multiplex PCR, while the TCRdb copy is restricted to in-frame clones and leaves out a portion. The table has 50,000 to 65,000 clones, about nine tenths seen once. This specimen consisted of peripheral blood, obtained 28 days after the second dose of the MenACWY control vaccine. The origin of the receptors is an adult who received the MenACWY meningococcal vaccine as a control.

This clone was seen a handful of times. J is TRBJ1-2 and V is TRBV7-8; 9 positions agree with TRBD1. The V and J ends lost 5 bases and 0 bases, in that order; junction bases with no gene match: 10. The CDR3 consists of 17 residues. Germline loops: CDR1 SGHVS, CDR2 FQNEAQ. The CDR3 bases are TGTGCCAGCAGCCCAGGACAGGGGATAGGGGCTAACTATGGCTACACCTTC. It is translated as CASSPGQGIGANYGYTF.

The CDR3 sequence is CASAGGYGNQPQHF. Here the CDR3 DNA reads TGTGCCAGCGCAGGGGGCTATGGTAATCAGCCCCAGCATTTT. The chain carries TRBV6-5 and TRBJ1-5; TRBD1 matches at 8 bases. The V segment lost 8 bases and the J segment 4 bases; nucleotides outside the gene matches: 7. The CDR3 contains 14 residues. Germline V lookup: CDR1 MNHEY, CDR2 SVGAGI.

This clone appeared once. The V and J genes are TRBV19 and TRBJ1-2; 10 bases map to TRBD1. The CDR3 contains 15 residues. Germline CDR1 reads LNHDA; CDR2 reads SQIVND (reference sequence). The ends lost 4 bases at V and 6 bases at J; junction bases unmatched: 8. This CDR3 reads CASSSGTGEFHGYTF. The CDR3 nucleotides read TGTGCCAGTAGTAGCGGGACAGGGGAATTTCATGGCTACACCTTC.

This clone was found once. The gene calls are TRBV9 and TRBJ2-3; no definite D call. V lost 0 bases, J lost 4 bases, and 12 bases lay in between. The CDR3 is 15 residues long. Germline V gives CDR1 SGDLS, CDR2 YYNGEE. CDR3 in amino acids: CASSVAAEKPDTQYF. The DNA of the CDR3 is TGTGCCAGCAGCGTAGCGGCAGAAAAACCAGATACGCAGTATTTT.

The genes are TRBV7-9 and TRBJ2-1; 7 nucleotides match TRBD2. Looked up from germline, CDR1 is SEHNR and CDR2 is FQNEAQ (reference sequence). The CDR3 sequence is 16 residues long. Trimming at V came to 8 bases and at J to 2 bases, leaving 12 bases not matched to a gene. This CDR3 reads CASSPRRGSAYNEQFF. The CDR3 DNA is TGTGCCAGCTCCCCTAGGCGGGGGAGCGCCTACAATGAGCAGTTCTTC.

CDR3 protein: CASSYGQGNTEAFF. The DNA for the CDR3 is TGTGCCAGCAGCTATGGACAGGGGAACACTGAAGCTTTCTTT. V usage is TRBV7-2 and J usage is TRBJ1-1, with 8 bases that match TRBD1. Germline V gene data show CDR1 as SGHTA and CDR2 as FQGNSA. This CDR3 is 14 amino acids long. Unmatched junction bases numbered 2, after V lost 4 bases and J lost 1 base.